The 22 T cell receptor beta chains listed next were all sequenced from one sample in a study of T cell changes during pregnancy in multiple sclerosis. Data came from immunoSEQ multiplex PCR; TCRdb stores just in-frame clones and leaves some out. The sample lists tens of thousands of clones, about nine tenths occurring once. Sample: peripheral blood, taken after pregnancy. The source is a female donor in good health, enrolled as a control in a pregnancy study.

CDR3 DNA sequence: TGTGCCAGCTCACCACCCGGGCAGGGGGCAAGCTACACCTTC. Translation gives CASSPPGQGASYTF. The chain couples TRBV18 to TRBJ1-2; TRBD1 agrees at 8 bases. The CDR3 loop spans 14 amino acids. Trimming cost V 0 bases and J 9 bases; bases outside gene matches: 6. The germline V gene has CDR1 KGHSH and CDR2 LQKENI.

The CDR3 region has the DNA TGTGCCAGCAGGAAGGGGGACGGGGAGCTGTTTTTT. Translation: CASRKGDGELFF. The chain recombines TRBV9 with TRBJ2-2, with D perhaps matching TRBD1 (6 bases). This CDR3 spans 12 amino acids. With 5 bases removed from V and 7 bases from J, the gap between germline ends came to 9 bases. Germline assignment: CDR1 SGDLS and CDR2 YYNGEE.

The gene calls are TRBV2 and TRBJ2-1, with no clear D. Per germline, CDR1 SNHLY and CDR2 FYNNEI. The V end lost 8 bases, the J end lost 5 bases, and 16 bases lay between the germline ends. The CDR3 has 14 residues. This CDR3 is CASRGTISNNEQFF. DNA for the CDR3: TGTGCCAGCCGTGGCACTATCTCGAACAATGAGCAGTTCTTC.

The V call is TRBV5-6, the J call TRBJ2-7, with TRBD2 matching over 9 bases. Germline CDR1 SGHDT, CDR2 YYEEEE. Trimming removed 6 bases from V and 6 bases from J; junction bases left unmatched: 13. There are 15 residues in the CDR3. For the CDR3, the DNA is TGTGCCAGCATCAATGCGGGGCTAGCGGGGCTCGAGCAGTACTTC. Translating it yields CASINAGLAGLEQYF.

The V and J genes are TRBV7-2 and TRBJ1-2; no clear D. The CDR3 extends over 13 amino acids. CDR1 is SGHTA and CDR2 is FQGNSA in the germline V gene. The V and J ends lost 0 bases and 7 bases respectively, with 9 bases between them. CDR3 in DNA: TGTGCCAGCAGCTTAGCCGGGTTCGGTGGCTACACCTTC. Translated, it gives CASSLAGFGGYTF.

The chain recombines TRBV11-3 with TRBJ1-1, with 11 bases identical to TRBD1. Germline loops: CDR1 SGHNT, CDR2 YENEEA. The CDR3 covers 16 residues. V shed 5 bases, J shed 3 bases, and the junction held 8 bases outside the gene matches. The CDR3 bases are TGTGCCAGCAGCCCAAGGACAGGGGGCGGGTACACTGAAGCTTTCTTT. It specifies CASSPRTGGGYTEAFF. Complete variable domain (other parts from reference TRBV11-3 and TRBJ1-1): EAGVVQSPRYKIIEKKQPVAFWCNPISGHNTLYWYLQNLGQGPELLIRYENEEAVDDSQLPKDRFSAERLKGVDSTLKIQPAELGDSAVYLCASSPRTGGGYTEAFFGQGTRLTVV.

The chain joins TRBV11-2 to TRBJ1-4; 9 nucleotides agree with TRBD1. CDR3 length: 14 amino acids. V gave up 4 bases and J gave up 10 bases; unmatched junction bases: 7. Per the germline V gene, CDR1 is SGHAT and CDR2 is FQNNGV. The CDR3 loop is CASSSNRGLGKLFF. CDR3 in DNA: TGTGCCAGCAGCTCTAACAGGGGGCTCGGAAAACTGTTTTTT.

The chain is built from TRBV4-2 and TRBJ2-5; no definite D call. CDR1 and CDR2 from the germline V gene are LGHNA and YNFKEQ. This CDR3 region has 13 residues. The germline V and J ends were trimmed by 0 bases and 4 bases, with 6 bases remaining between them. CDR3 sequence: CASSQDFLETQYF. The DNA for the CDR3 is TGTGCCAGCAGCCAAGATTTCCTAGAGACCCAGTACTTC.

The rearrangement uses TRBV4-2 and TRBJ2-4; TRBD1 aligns across 7 bases. Per germline, CDR1 LGHNA and CDR2 YNFKEQ. V was clipped by 0 bases and J by 2 bases; unmatched bases: 16. The CDR3 has 20 residues. This CDR3 is CASSQETGPYHPPSKNIQYF. The CDR3 DNA reads as TGTGCCAGCAGCCAAGAGACAGGGCCTTACCACCCTCCATCCAAAAACATTCAGTACTTC.

This clone came up once. The chain recombines TRBV5-1 with TRBJ1-1; D might be TRBD1 (6 bases). The CDR3 totals 16 residues. Germline V lookup: CDR1 SGHRS, CDR2 YFSETQ. The V gene lost 3 bases and the J gene lost 3 bases, with 18 bases spanning the gap. The CDR3, as DNA: TGCGCCAGCAGCTCCTTGGGCGGGGGCAGGGACACTGAAGCTTTCTTT. Its translation: CASSSLGGGRDTEAFF.

This rearrangement joins TRBV18 to TRBJ1-1, with D hard to call. In germline, CDR1 is KGHSH, CDR2 LQKENI. The CDR3 is 16 residues long. The V and J ends lost 3 bases and 4 bases respectively, with 18 bases between them. CDR3 sequence: CASSPSRRPSGTEAFF. The CDR3 coding sequence is TGTGCCAGCTCACCCTCCCGTCGGCCCTCGGGCACTGAAGCTTTCTTT.

The gene calls are TRBV27 and TRBJ1-2, with a tentative D call TRBD1 (5 bases). Germline V gene lookup returns CDR1 MNHEY and CDR2 SMNVEV (reference sequence). The V end was cut by 6 bases, the J end by 7 bases, with 18 bases between. The CDR3 has 14 amino acids. The CDR3 loop is CASSPTPLGGGYTF. In nucleotides, the CDR3 is TGTGCCAGCAGCCCGACGCCGTTGGGGGGTGGCTACACCTTC.

This rearrangement joins TRBV15 to TRBJ1-2; 10 bases are shared with TRBD1. CDR1 and CDR2 (germline): LNHNV, YYDKDF (reference sequence). V lost 3 bases and J lost 8; bases outside the gene matches: 12. CDR3 length: 16 amino acids. The CDR3, as DNA: TGTGCCACCAGCAGGATGGGACAGGGGATCACGAGCGGCTACACCTTC. Residues: CATSRMGQGITSGYTF. Filled out from reference TRBV15 and TRBJ1-2, the complete variable domain reads DAMVIQNPRYQVTQFGKPVTLSCSQTLNHNVMYWYQQKSSQAPKLLFHYYDKDFNNEADTPDNFQSRRPNTSFCFLDIRSPGLGDTAMYLCATSRMGQGITSGYTFGSGTRLTVV.

The chain couples TRBV5-1 to TRBJ1-1; D ambiguous. The CDR3 is 15 amino acids. V shed 4 bases and J shed 2 bases, with 15 bases lying between them. Germline loops: CDR1 SGHRS, CDR2 YFSETQ. The CDR3 sequence: CASSLLTTVNTEAFF. In DNA form, the CDR3 reads TGCGCCAGCAGCCTACTCACCACAGTTAACACTGAAGCTTTCTTT.

The chain combines TRBV7-2 with TRBJ2-7; TRBD1 might be the D (6 bases). CDR3 size: 15 residues. Germline V gene sequence: CDR1 SGHTA, CDR2 FQGNSA. Between the trimmed V and J ends, which lost 5 bases and 0 bases, there was a span of 14 bases. The CDR3 DNA reads as TGTGCCAGCAGCCAAGTCGGCAGGGGCTCCTACGAGCAGTACTTC. Protein: CASSQVGRGSYEQYF.

The chain joins TRBV6-5 to TRBJ1-5; weak D call: TRBD1 (6 bases). The CDR3 extends over 15 amino acids. Per the germline V gene, CDR1 is MNHEY and CDR2 is SVGAGI. V lost 5 bases to trimming and J lost 6 bases, with 17 bases between them. The CDR3 loop is CASSMDGEGGQPQHF. DNA of the CDR3: TGTGCCAGCAGTATGGACGGGGAAGGGGGTCAGCCCCAGCATTTT.

The V call is TRBV10-3, the J call TRBJ2-7; TRBD2 aligns across 8 bases. V shed 10 bases, J shed 0 bases, and the junction held 8 bases outside the gene matches. The CDR3 runs to 14 residues. Germline V gives CDR1 ENHRY, CDR2 SYGVKD. CDR3 region: CATNGGDISYEQYF. In DNA, the CDR3 is TGTGCCACCAACGGGGGGGACATCTCCTACGAGCAGTACTTC.

The CDR3 loop reads CASRLTVPYGYTF. CDR3 coding DNA: TGTGCCAGCAGGCTAACGGTACCCTATGGCTACACCTTC. The chain uses TRBV2 and TRBJ1-2; D is ambiguous. The length of the CDR3 is 13 residues. Deletions cut 6 bases from V and 4 bases from J, with 12 bases between. The germline V gene has CDR1 SNHLY and CDR2 FYNNEI. Drawing the rest from reference TRBV2 and TRBJ1-2, the complete variable domain is EPEVTQTPSHQVTQMGQEVILRCVPISNHLYFYWYRQILGQKVEFLVSFYNNEISEKSEIFDDQFSVERPDGSNFTLKIRSTKLEDSAMYFCASRLTVPYGYTFGSGTRLTVV.

The count of this clone is one. The chain is built from TRBV20-1 and TRBJ2-1, with D unresolved. Germline CDR1 DFQATT, CDR2 SNEGSKA (reference sequence). CDR3 length equals 11 residues. V shed 3 bases and J shed 7 bases, with 7 bases lying between them. This CDR3 reads CSARTPNEQFF. In nucleotides, the CDR3 is TGCAGTGCTAGGACTCCTAATGAGCAGTTCTTC.

V gene TRBV6-1 combines with J gene TRBJ1-6; 7 nucleotides line up with TRBD1. The trim removed 6 bases at V and 5 bases at J, leaving 4 bases unmatched. CDR1 is MNHNS and CDR2 is SASEGT in the germline V gene. The CDR3 extends over 14 amino acids. The CDR3 coding sequence is TGTGCCAGCAGATCGACAGGGAATAATTCACCCCTCCACTTT. This sequence encodes CASRSTGNNSPLHF.

The V and J genes are TRBV19 and TRBJ2-7; 8 bases agree with TRBD2. The germline V gene has CDR1 LNHDA and CDR2 SQIVND (reference sequence). With V trimmed by 9 bases and J by 6 bases, 10 bases remained unmatched. The CDR3 totals 13 residues. The chain's CDR3 is CASAGWTSPEQYF. The CDR3 DNA follows: TGTGCCAGCGCGGGGTGGACTAGCCCCGAGCAGTACTTC.

The chain is built from TRBV10-1 and TRBJ2-1; 11 bases align to TRBD2. The germline V gene has CDR1 WNHNN and CDR2 SYGVQD (reference sequence). This CDR3 region has 16 residues. Unmatched junction bases numbered 11, after V lost 5 bases and J lost 8 bases. CDR3 residues: CASSPLTSGNTDEQFF. In nucleotides, the CDR3 is TGCGCCAGCAGTCCCTTGACTAGCGGGAATACCGATGAGCAGTTCTTC.